One and the same sample provided the 8 T cell receptor beta chains below, sequenced in a study of blood T cell repertoires in COVID-19. Sequencing was performed with immunoSEQ multiplex PCR; in TCRdb, only in-frame clones are kept and a portion is missing. This sample has about 330,000 clones, with approximately 89% found just once. Sequencing used PBMCs or T cells enriched from blood (not recorded which). These receptor sequences come from a man younger than 45 who had recovered from COVID-19.

V gene TRBV28 combines with J gene TRBJ2-7; TRBD1 aligns across 7 bases. Germline CDR1 MDHEN, CDR2 SYDVKM. The CDR3 is made up of 14 amino acids. V shed 3 bases and J 1 base; nucleotides not matched to a gene: 3. For the CDR3, the DNA is TGTGCCAGCAGTTTTTTACAGGGGTCCTACGAGCAGTACTTC. Translating gives CASSFLQGSYEQYF. The entire variable domain, with the rest obtained from reference TRBV28 and TRBJ2-7, is as follows: DVKVTQSSRYLVKRTGEKVFLECVQDMDHENMFWYRQDPGLGLRLIYFSYDVKMKEKGDIPEGYSVSREKKERFSLILESASTNQTSMYLCASSFLQGSYEQYFGPGTRLTVT.

The chain recombines TRBV30 with TRBJ2-1, with D possibly matching TRBD2 (6 bases). V dropped 7 bases and J dropped 7 bases, with 14 bases sitting between them. This CDR3 contains 12 residues. In germline, CDR1 is GTSNPN, CDR2 SVGIG (reference sequence). CDR3: CASGAGKNEQFF. DNA of the CDR3: TGTGCCTCCGGCGCGGGGAAAAATGAGCAGTTCTTC.

V is TRBV7-3 and J is TRBJ2-1; tentative D call: TRBD1 (5 bases). Per germline, CDR1 SGHTA and CDR2 FQGTGA. Trimming took off 6 bases at V and 2 bases at J, with 8 bases between the two ends. This CDR3 contains 13 residues. CDR3 in DNA: TGTGCCAGCAGTCAGGGTACCTACAATGAGCAGTTCTTC. Its protein is CASSQGTYNEQFF.

A single count supports this clone. The chain combines TRBV5-1 with TRBJ2-7; a possible D gene is TRBD2 (5 bases). Looked up from germline, CDR1 is SGHRS and CDR2 is YFSETQ. This CDR3 contains 14 residues. V lost 4 bases to trimming and J lost 0 bases, with 11 bases between them. The CDR3 reads CASSAGQSSYEQYF. The CDR3 DNA reads as TGCGCCAGCAGCGCGGGCCAGAGCTCCTACGAGCAGTACTTC.

The chain links TRBV24-1 to TRBJ1-2, with 9 nucleotides matching TRBD1. J was trimmed by 6 bases and V by 4 bases; bases with no gene match: 11. Germline CDR1 KGHDR, CDR2 SFDVKD. The CDR3 contains 16 residues. CDR3 loop: CATSEGTGPSSHGYTF. CDR3 bases: TGTGCCACCAGTGAAGGGACAGGGCCCTCCTCGCATGGCTACACCTTC.

This clone was seen only a few times. This chain links TRBV5-1 with TRBJ2-2, with TRBD1 matching over 7 bases. V dropped 4 bases and J dropped 0; count of bases not matched to a gene: 6. Germline-derived CDR1 and CDR2 are SGHRS and YFSETQ. The CDR3 has 16 residues. The chain's CDR3 is CASSTGQNPNTGELFF. In DNA, the CDR3 is TGCGCCAGCAGCACGGGACAGAACCCGAACACCGGGGAGCTGTTTTTT.

This chain links TRBV27 with TRBJ1-2; 9 nucleotides align to TRBD1. Germline V gene data show CDR1 as MNHEY and CDR2 as SMNVEV (reference sequence). This CDR3 has 14 amino acids. Unmatched junction bases numbered 6, after V lost 5 bases and J lost 5 bases. The CDR3 DNA reads TGTGCCAGCAGTCCTTCGGGACAGGGTTATGGCTACACCTTC. Translation gives CASSPSGQGYGYTF.

V is TRBV5-1 and J is TRBJ1-4, with D maybe TRBD1 (6 bases). Looked up from germline, CDR1 is SGHRS and CDR2 is YFSETQ. The V end lost 4 bases, the J end lost 4 bases, and 14 bases lay between the germline ends. This CDR3 has 15 residues. The CDR3: CASSPEQGSNEKLFF. CDR3 in DNA: TGCGCCAGCAGCCCGGAACAGGGTAGTAATGAAAAACTGTTTTTT.